Given below is one TCR beta chain in context. A much larger clone lies a single base off, so this may be a read error. Using RNA transcripts as the source, TCR beta CDR3 regions were amplified. HTBI primers drove first-round RT-PCR of the TCR CDR3. Each CDR3 protein is one row after TCRdb ran MiXCR on the multiplex PCR reads. The sample holds 350,000 or so distinct CDR3 sequences, 18% seen once. Looked up from germline, CDR1 is SGHVS and CDR2 is FNYEAQ. This CDR3 contains 16 residues. V was cut by 1 base and J by 8 bases, with 18 bases left in between. The data were obtained in a study of T cells in Graves' hyperthyroidism and ophthalmopathy. Uncontrolled infections, other autoimmune diseases, pregnancy or lactation led to exclusion of patients.

Source material: blood. The source is a woman aged 45-60 years with Graves' hyperthyroidism. The V call is TRBV7-6, the J call TRBJ2-1, with D perhaps TRBD2 (6 bases). This CDR3 reads CASSLELSGVPDEQFF. CDR3 in DNA: TGTGCCAGCAGCTTAGAACTGTCGGGAGTCCCCGATGAGCAGTTCTTC.